The rows below give T cell receptor beta chains drawn from one sample of a study of T cell changes during pregnancy in multiple sclerosis. The assay was immunoSEQ multiplex PCR, and TCRdb's table has in-frame clones only and misses some. The sample carries 60,000 to 75,000 clones, 92% recorded once. The sequenced sample was peripheral blood, obtained after pregnancy. The origin of the receptors is a female donor with multiple sclerosis, enrolled in a pregnancy study. CDR3s include the opening cysteine and the closing phenylalanine or tryptophan. The order of the fields is clone size, D gene, V gene, J gene, CDR3 protein, CDR3 DNA. D genes are given only for firm matches. Clone size is stated in some rows and not others, as once, few, many or a class when expanded.

>.|.|TRBV7-9|TRBJ2-2
CASSLWTPYTGELFF
TGTGCCAGCAGCTTATGGACACCGTACACCGGGGAGCTGTTTTTT
>.|.|TRBV6-1|TRBJ1-5
CASTRRNQPQHF
TGTGCCAGCACGAGGCGCAATCAGCCCCAGCATTTT
>.|.|TRBV18|TRBJ2-7
CASSPRRVGQTYEQYF
TGTGCCAGCTCACCACGAAGGGTCGGACAGACCTACGAGCAGTACTTC
>once|TRBD2|TRBV27|TRBJ2-7
CASSASLAGNSYEQYF
TGTGCCAGCAGTGCTTCACTAGCGGGAAATTCCTACGAGCAGTACTTC
>.|TRBD1|TRBV18|TRBJ1-5
CASSPGGQGYQPQHF
TGTGCCAGCTCACCAGGCGGACAGGGGTATCAGCCCCAGCATTTT
>once|.|TRBV15|TRBJ1-2
CATSRKGINYGYTF
TGTGCCACCAGCCGAAAGGGGATCAACTATGGCTACACCTTC
>.|TRBD1|TRBV10-3|TRBJ1-4
CAISGVGTGGHEKLFF
TGTGCCATCAGTGGAGTCGGGACAGGGGGGCATGAAAAACTGTTTTTT
>.|.|TRBV30|TRBJ2-3
CAWSGQGGGTQYF
TGTGCCTGGAGTGGGCAGGGGGGCGGTACGCAGTATTTT
>.|TRBD1|TRBV7-2|TRBJ2-1
CASSKPGQGALWPNNEQFF
TGTGCCAGCAGCAAACCGGGACAGGGGGCCTTGTGGCCCAACAATGAGCAGTTCTTC
>.|.|TRBV5-1|TRBJ2-1
CASQRSENEQFF
TGCGCCAGCCAAAGGAGTGAAAATGAGCAGTTCTTC
>.|TRBD1|TRBV5-1|TRBJ2-7
CASSLGQGAYEQYF
TGCGCCAGCAGCTTGGGACAGGGAGCCTACGAGCAGTACTTC
>.|TRBD1|TRBV7-2|TRBJ1-2
CASSFPKGARGYTF
TGTGCCAGCAGCTTTCCTAAGGGGGCGCGTGGCTACACCTTC
>.|.|TRBV28|TRBJ2-1
CASSLGGAGENEQFF
TGTGCCAGCAGTCTAGGGGGTGCAGGGGAGAATGAGCAGTTCTTC
>.|.|TRBV2|TRBJ2-6
CASRPFSSGANVLTF
TGTGCCAGCAGACCATTTAGCTCTGGGGCCAACGTCCTGACTTTC
>.|.|TRBV7-2|TRBJ2-1
CASSPQRREQFF
TGTGCCAGCAGCCCACAACGTCGTGAGCAGTTCTTC
>.|TRBD1|TRBV6-5|TRBJ2-7
CASSKDRGEYEQYF
TGTGCCAGCAGCAAGGACAGGGGAGAGTACGAGCAGTACTTC
>.|.|TRBV28|TRBJ2-7
CASSFPERGGGDEQYF
TGTGCCAGCAGTTTTCCTGAGCGTGGAGGAGGAGACGAGCAGTACTTC
>.|.|TRBV29-1|TRBJ2-3
CSVDKYGGQTNTQYF
TGCAGCGTTGATAAATACGGGGGGCAAACAAATACGCAGTATTTT
>.|TRBD2|TRBV5-1|TRBJ2-5
CASSSQMREGQGTQYF
TGCGCCAGCAGCTCCCAGATGAGGGAGGGCCAGGGGACCCAGTACTTC
>.|TRBD1|TRBV19|TRBJ2-2
CASSTGQVNTGELFF
TGTGCCAGTAGCACGGGACAGGTGAACACCGGGGAGCTGTTTTTT
>.|.|TRBV19|TRBJ1-2
CASSDTPMAGYTF
TGTGCCAGTAGCGACACTCCCATGGCTGGCTACACCTTC
>once|TRBD1|TRBV19|TRBJ2-7
CASNTGQGKQYF
TGTGCCAGTAATACGGGACAGGGAAAGCAGTACTTC
>.|.|TRBV15|TRBJ1-2
CATSRDSLENYGYTF
TGTGCCACCAGCAGAGATTCATTGGAGAACTATGGCTACACCTTC
>.|TRBD2|TRBV27|TRBJ2-2
CASSFSAGEYTGELFF
TGTGCCAGCAGTTTTTCAGCGGGAGAGTACACCGGGGAGCTGTTTTTT
>.|.|TRBV15|TRBJ2-3
CATSREGAGLGRTDTQYF
TGTGCCACCAGCAGAGAGGGCGCGGGGCTAGGACGCACAGATACGCAGTATTTT
>once|.|TRBV18|TRBJ1-5
CASSPTGYNQPQHF
TGTGCCAGCTCACCTACAGGGTACAATCAGCCCCAGCATTTT
>.|.|TRBV11-2|TRBJ1-2
CASSLDRQAWHGYTF
TGTGCCAGCAGCTTAGATCGACAGGCTTGGCATGGCTACACCTTC
>.|TRBD2|TRBV4-2|TRBJ2-1
CASSQEKRDNNEQFF
TGTGCCAGCAGCCAAGAGAAGCGGGATAACAATGAGCAGTTCTTC
>.|TRBD1|TRBV6-7|TRBJ2-3
CASSYPYWTGDTDTQYF
TGTGCCAGCAGTTACCCCTATTGGACAGGAGACACAGATACGCAGTATTTT
>.|TRBD2|TRBV4-2|TRBJ2-6
CASSQEGGSGANVLTF
TGTGCCAGCAGCCAAGAGGGGGGGAGTGGGGCCAACGTCCTGACTTTC
>once|.|TRBV18|TRBJ2-6
CASHSPENSGANVLTF
TGTGCCAGCCATTCCCCGGAGAACTCTGGGGCCAACGTCCTGACTTTC
>.|TRBD2|TRBV19|TRBJ2-1
CASEGVAGDYNEQFF
TGTGCCAGCGAGGGGGTAGCGGGAGACTACAATGAGCAGTTCTTC
>.|.|TRBV5-5|TRBJ1-1
CASSLWTDGAFF
TGTGCCAGCAGCTTGTGGACTGACGGAGCTTTCTTT
>.|TRBD2|TRBV6-4|TRBJ2-7
CASSRTRTSGTYEQYF
TGTGCCAGCAGCCGGACCCGGACTAGCGGAACCTACGAGCAGTACTTC
>.|.|TRBV18|TRBJ1-1
CASSPPGENTEAFF
TGTGCCAGCTCACCACCCGGGGAGAACACTGAAGCTTTCTTT
>.|.|TRBV5-6|TRBJ2-7
CASSFTVYEQYF
TGTGCCAGCAGCTTTACTGTTTACGAGCAGTACTTC
>.|.|TRBV5-4|TRBJ1-1
CATTKGQTRIGDTEAFF
TGTGCCACTACAAAGGGACAAACCAGAATAGGTGACACTGAAGCTTTCTTT
>once|TRBD1|TRBV2|TRBJ1-2
CASSTDREDRYTF
TGTGCCAGCAGTACAGACAGGGAGGATCGCTACACCTTC
>.|TRBD1|TRBV10-3|TRBJ2-6
CATDPGTGLTGANVLTF
TGTGCCACCGATCCCGGGACAGGGCTTACTGGGGCCAACGTCCTGACTTTC
>.|TRBD2|TRBV5-3|TRBJ2-7
CARSNWLWGTSGRQTYEQYF
TGTGCCAGAAGCAATTGGCTATGGGGGACTAGCGGGAGGCAAACCTACGAGCAGTACTTC
>.|TRBD1|TRBV2|TRBJ2-3
CASSSQGEDTQYF
TGTGCCAGCAGTTCACAGGGGGAAGATACGCAGTATTTT
>once|.|TRBV30|TRBJ2-7
CAWRDRAYEQYF
TGTGCCTGGAGGGACAGAGCCTACGAGCAGTACTTC
>once|TRBD2|TRBV19|TRBJ2-5
CASSTKLAGEETQYF
TGTGCCAGTAGTACAAAACTAGCGGGAGAAGAGACCCAGTACTTC
>.|.|TRBV4-2|TRBJ2-1
CASSQDRGAAWGDEQFF
TGTGCCAGCAGCCAAGATCGTGGAGCGGCCTGGGGGGATGAGCAGTTCTTC
>.|TRBD2|TRBV4-1|TRBJ2-2
CASSRATGLAGELFF
TGCGCCAGCAGCCGAGCGACGGGACTAGCCGGGGAGCTGTTTTTT
>.|.|TRBV25-1|TRBJ2-1
CASSRTLSSYNEQFF
TGTGCCAGCAGCCGGACTTTAAGCTCCTACAATGAGCAGTTCTTC
>few|TRBD1|TRBV4-1|TRBJ2-7
CASSQTGGYSYEQYF
TGCGCCAGCAGCCAAACAGGGGGTTACTCCTACGAGCAGTACTTC
>.|.|TRBV6-1|TRBJ1-2
CATPRVARRNYGYTF
TGTGCCACTCCGAGGGTGGCCCGACGGAACTATGGCTACACCTTC
>once|.|TRBV5-4|TRBJ2-1
CASSTGGGTSDHEQFF
TGTGCCAGCAGTACGGGCGGGGGCACCTCGGACCATGAGCAGTTCTTC